This TCR beta chain was documented in a study of T cell changes during pregnancy in multiple sclerosis. Germline assignment: CDR1 ENHRY and CDR2 SYGVKD. CDR3 length: 17 amino acids. Trimming took 6 bases from V and 2 from J; bases not matched to a gene: 4. Some clones are missing from TCRdb's copy, which holds only in-frame ones; the method was immunoSEQ multiplex PCR. Of about 110,000 clones detected, 80% to 95% appear once; the ten largest clones hold less than 2%. This clonotype was sampled from a female donor with multiple sclerosis, enrolled in a pregnancy study. The genes are TRBV10-3 and TRBJ2-6; 13 positions agree with TRBD2. This material consisted of peripheral blood, taken in the third trimester of pregnancy. Written as DNA, the CDR3 is TGTGCCATCAGGGGGACTAGCGGGGCCACTGGGGCCAACGTCCTGACTTTC. Its protein product is CAIRGTSGATGANVLTF.